Listed below are T cell receptor beta chains from one sample, sequenced in a study of cytomegalovirus exposure and HLA in healthy donors. Generated by immunoSEQ multiplex PCR, the TCRdb table keeps only in-frame clones and is missing some. The sample has approximately 130,000 clones; around four fifths are singletons. The sample taken for sequencing was PBMCs. The receptors shown here come from a man aged 40-49 years in good health and CMV-seronegative. The CDR3 runs from the conserved cysteine through the conserved F or W. A D gene is named only where the DNA matches it firmly. Rows may omit the clone size; those that give it use once, few, many or a size class.

TRBV28	TRBD1	.	TRBJ2-7	17	CASSLDESPGQAYEQYF	TGTGCCAGCAGTTTAGACGAGTCGCCGGGACAGGCCTACGAGCAGTACTTC
TRBV28	.	.	TRBJ2-7	14	CASHTSGISYEQYF	TGTGCCAGCCATACGTCGGGGATCTCCTACGAGCAGTACTTC
TRBV5-4	.	few	TRBJ1-2	17	CASSLPKGGGLSGGYTF	TGTGCCAGCAGCTTGCCAAAGGGAGGGGGACTATCGGGGGGCTACACCTTC
TRBV18	.	once	TRBJ2-7	17	CASSPVLRGGGYYEQYF	TGTGCCAGCTCACCGGTCCTCAGGGGAGGGGGTTACTACGAGCAGTACTTC
TRBV19	TRBD1	.	TRBJ1-1	12	CASSRTQGMAFF	TGTGCCAGTAGTAGGACACAGGGGATGGCTTTCTTT
TRBV5-1	TRBD1	.	TRBJ2-2	15	CASSLGQGKTGELFF	TGCGCCAGCAGCTTAGGACAGGGAAAAACCGGGGAGCTGTTTTTT
TRBV29-1	.	.	TRBJ1-2	13	CSVGGDGSYGYTF	TGCAGCGTTGGGGGGGATGGGAGCTATGGCTACACCTTC
TRBV6-1	.	.	TRBJ1-2	13	CASTPEGNYGYTF	TGTGCCAGCACCCCTGAGGGTAACTATGGCTACACCTTC
TRBV7-9	TRBD2	.	TRBJ2-2	14	CASSFAGELGELFF	TGTGCCAGCAGCTTTGCGGGAGAGCTCGGGGAGCTGTTTTTT
TRBV11-2	.	.	TRBJ2-1	13	CASSPFRLNEQFF	TGTGCCAGCAGCCCCTTCAGGTTGAATGAGCAGTTCTTC
TRBV4-3	.	.	TRBJ2-1	16	CASSQSRQSSYNEQFF	TGCGCCAGCAGCCAATCAAGACAGAGCTCCTACAATGAGCAGTTCTTC
TRBV6-5	.	.	TRBJ1-2	14	CASTGDKGNYGYTF	TGTGCCAGCACCGGAGACAAGGGGAACTATGGCTACACCTTC
TRBV12-5	TRBD1	once	TRBJ2-7	14	CASGLGTGVYEQYF	TGTGCTAGTGGTTTGGGGACAGGAGTCTACGAGCAGTACTTC
TRBV5-5	.	once	TRBJ1-4	14	CASSFGLANEKLFF	TGTGCCAGCAGCTTCGGTCTCGCTAATGAAAAACTGTTTTTT
TRBV5-4	TRBD1	.	TRBJ1-4	15	CASSAGQGGWEKLFF	TGTGCCAGCAGCGCCGGACAGGGCGGTTGGGAAAAACTGTTTTTT
TRBV11-2	TRBD2	.	TRBJ2-5	16	CASSTLSGRIGETQYF	TGTGCCAGCAGTACTCTTAGCGGGAGGATCGGAGAGACCCAGTACTTC
TRBV5-1	TRBD1	.	TRBJ1-6	16	CASSLASGQGNSPLHF	TGCGCCAGCAGCTTGGCCTCGGGACAGGGGAATTCACCCCTCCACTTT
TRBV29-1	.	.	TRBJ1-5	13	CSVASGEGQPQHF	TGCAGCGTTGCGTCAGGGGAGGGTCAGCCCCAGCATTTT
TRBV9	.	.	TRBJ2-1	15	CASSVVDLEGNEQFF	TGTGCCAGCAGCGTAGTGGACTTAGAGGGCAATGAGCAGTTCTTC
TRBV2	.	.	TRBJ1-2	14	CASSEWSGNYGYTF	TGTGCCAGCAGTGAATGGTCAGGGAACTATGGCTACACCTTC
TRBV5-4	TRBD1	.	TRBJ2-3	15	CASSTQGASTDTQYF	TGTGCCAGCAGCACCCAGGGGGCTAGCACAGATACGCAGTATTTT
TRBV6-1	TRBD2	.	TRBJ2-5	14	CASARTSGKETQYF	TGTGCCAGCGCGCGGACTAGCGGGAAAGAGACCCAGTACTTC
TRBV6-1	TRBD2	.	TRBJ2-4	17	CASSENRAGVAKNIQYF	TGTGCCAGCAGTGAAAATAGGGCGGGAGTTGCCAAAAACATTCAGTACTTC
TRBV10-3	TRBD2	.	TRBJ2-1	15	CAISPGLAGGGEQFF	TGTGCCATCAGCCCGGGACTAGCGGGAGGGGGTGAGCAGTTCTTC
TRBV6-5	TRBD2	.	TRBJ2-1	15	CASSYWREANNEQFF	TGTGCCAGCAGTTACTGGCGGGAGGCGAACAATGAGCAGTTCTTC
TRBV6-6	TRBD1	.	TRBJ2-1	16	CASSLDRESLYNEQFF	TGTGCCAGCAGCCTGGACAGGGAGTCCCTCTACAATGAGCAGTTCTTC
TRBV7-2	.	once	TRBJ1-1	14	CASSFYGENTEAFF	TGTGCCAGCAGCTTCTACGGGGAGAACACTGAAGCTTTCTTT
TRBV5-1	TRBD1	.	TRBJ2-5	15	CASGPTGQGEETQYF	TGCGCCAGCGGACCTACGGGACAGGGGGAAGAGACCCAGTACTTC
TRBV2	.	.	TRBJ1-6	18	CASSDLAGVGVWNSPLHF	TGTGCCAGCAGTGACCTGGCAGGCGTGGGTGTTTGGAATTCACCCCTCCACTTT
TRBV5-1	TRBD1	.	TRBJ2-7	13	CASSPDRDYEQYF	TGCGCCAGCAGCCCGGACAGGGACTACGAGCAGTACTTC
TRBV28	TRBD2	.	TRBJ2-5	15	CASSFSRGVWETQYF	TGTGCCAGCAGTTTTAGCCGGGGGGTTTGGGAGACCCAGTACTTC
TRBV19	.	.	TRBJ2-6	15	CASSIIRAGANVLTF	TGTGCCAGTAGTATTATCAGGGCTGGGGCCAACGTCCTGACTTTC
TRBV30	.	.	TRBJ2-7	14	CAWSRGSVGYEQYF	TGTGCCTGGAGCCGGGGGTCGGTGGGCTACGAGCAGTACTTC
TRBV7-7	TRBD2	.	TRBJ2-1	15	CASSLGLAGVNEQFF	TGTGCTAGCAGCTTAGGCCTAGCGGGAGTTAATGAGCAGTTCTTC
TRBV4-3	TRBD2	.	TRBJ2-7	15	CASSQDGGGSYEQYF	TGCGCCAGCAGCCAAGACGGCGGGGGCTCCTACGAGCAGTACTTC
TRBV18	TRBD1	.	TRBJ1-3	15	CASSLGQLSGNTIYF	TGTGCCAGCTCACTGGGACAGCTCTCTGGAAACACCATATATTTT
TRBV7-9	TRBD1	few	TRBJ1-2	14	CSSSLQGGNVGYTF	TGTTCCAGCAGCCTACAGGGGGGGAACGTCGGCTACACCTTC
TRBV29-1	.	.	TRBJ1-2	12	CSVEPENYGYTF	TGCAGCGTTGAACCAGAAAACTATGGCTACACCTTC
TRBV6-5	TRBD2	.	TRBJ2-7	15	CASSSGLAGEVEQYF	TGTGCCAGCAGTTCGGGACTAGCGGGAGAGGTCGAGCAGTACTTC
TRBV14	TRBD2	.	TRBJ2-5	21	CASSQDGETTLAGVEGETQYF	TGTGCCAGCAGCCAAGATGGGGAAACGACGCTAGCGGGAGTAGAGGGGGAGACCCAGTACTTC
TRBV9	.	.	TRBJ2-5	12	CASSDPGETQYF	TGTGCCAGCAGCGACCCAGGGGAGACCCAGTACTTC